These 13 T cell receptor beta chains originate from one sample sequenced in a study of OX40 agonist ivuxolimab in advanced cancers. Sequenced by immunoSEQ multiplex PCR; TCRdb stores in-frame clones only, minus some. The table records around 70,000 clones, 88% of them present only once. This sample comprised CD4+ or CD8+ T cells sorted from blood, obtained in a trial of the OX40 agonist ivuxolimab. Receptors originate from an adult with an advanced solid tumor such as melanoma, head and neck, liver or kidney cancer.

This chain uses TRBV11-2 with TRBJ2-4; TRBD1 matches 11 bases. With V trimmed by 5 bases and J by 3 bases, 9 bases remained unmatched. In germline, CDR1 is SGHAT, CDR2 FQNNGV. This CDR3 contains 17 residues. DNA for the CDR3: TGTGCCAGCAGCGCCGGACAGGGGGCGCTTGGCAAAAACATTCAGTACTTC. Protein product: CASSAGQGALGKNIQYF.

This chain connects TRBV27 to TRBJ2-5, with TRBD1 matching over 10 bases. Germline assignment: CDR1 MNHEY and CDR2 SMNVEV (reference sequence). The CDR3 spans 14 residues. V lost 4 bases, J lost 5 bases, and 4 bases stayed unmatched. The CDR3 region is CASSSGTGVETQYF. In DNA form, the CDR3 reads TGTGCCAGCAGTTCCGGGACAGGGGTGGAGACCCAGTACTTC.

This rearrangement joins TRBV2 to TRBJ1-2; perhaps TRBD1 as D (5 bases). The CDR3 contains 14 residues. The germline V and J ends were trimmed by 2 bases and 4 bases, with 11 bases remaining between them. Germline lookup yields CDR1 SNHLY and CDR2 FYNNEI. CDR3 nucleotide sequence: TGTGCCAGCAGTGAATGGGGCCGTTCCTATGGCTACACCTTC. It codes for CASSEWGRSYGYTF.

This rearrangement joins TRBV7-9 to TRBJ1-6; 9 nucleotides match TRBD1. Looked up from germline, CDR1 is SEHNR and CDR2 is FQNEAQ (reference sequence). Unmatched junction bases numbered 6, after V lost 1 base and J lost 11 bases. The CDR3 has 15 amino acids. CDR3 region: CASSLELTGGTPLHF. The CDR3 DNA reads TGTGCCAGCAGCTTAGAGCTGACAGGGGGTACACCCCTCCACTTT.

Here the CDR3 DNA reads TGTGCCAGCAGCTTCCGACTAGCGGACAATGAGCAGTTCTTC. It specifies CASSFRLADNEQFF. The chain employs TRBV11-2 and TRBJ2-1, with 9 bases fitting TRBD2. Germline CDR1 is SGHAT and CDR2 is FQNNGV. The CDR3 loop spans 14 amino acids. V gave up 3 bases and J gave up 5 bases; unmatched junction bases: 2.

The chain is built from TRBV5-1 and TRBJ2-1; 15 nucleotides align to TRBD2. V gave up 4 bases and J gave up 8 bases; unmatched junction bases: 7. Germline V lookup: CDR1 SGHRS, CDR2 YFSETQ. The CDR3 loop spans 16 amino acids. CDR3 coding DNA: TGCGCCAGCAGCCTGGGACTAGCGGGAGGAGTCGATGAGCAGTTCTTC. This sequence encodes CASSLGLAGGVDEQFF.

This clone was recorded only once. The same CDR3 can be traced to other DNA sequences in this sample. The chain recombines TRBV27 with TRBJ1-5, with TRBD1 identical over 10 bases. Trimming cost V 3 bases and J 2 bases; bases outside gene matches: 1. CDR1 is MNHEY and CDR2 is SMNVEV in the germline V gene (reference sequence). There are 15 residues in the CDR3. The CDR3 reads CASSLGTGGNQPQHF. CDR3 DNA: TGTGCCAGCAGTTTGGGGACAGGGGGCAATCAGCCCCAGCATTTT.

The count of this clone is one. CDR3 region: CASSLVQVPYEQYF. The CDR3, as DNA: TGTGCCAGCAGCTTGGTACAGGTGCCTTACGAGCAGTACTTC. The chain is built from TRBV5-5 and TRBJ2-7; D is perhaps TRBD1 (5 bases). The germline V gene has CDR1 SGHKS and CDR2 YYEKEE (reference sequence). V was clipped by 0 bases and J by 4 bases, with 11 bases between them. The CDR3 loop spans 14 amino acids. The complete variable domain, with remaining parts taken from reference TRBV5-5 and TRBJ2-7, reads DAGVTQSPTHLIKTRGQQVTLRCSPISGHKSVSWYQQVLGQGPQFIFQYYEKEERGRGNFPDRFSARQFPNYSSELNVNALLLGDSALYLCASSLVQVPYEQYFGPGTRLTVT.

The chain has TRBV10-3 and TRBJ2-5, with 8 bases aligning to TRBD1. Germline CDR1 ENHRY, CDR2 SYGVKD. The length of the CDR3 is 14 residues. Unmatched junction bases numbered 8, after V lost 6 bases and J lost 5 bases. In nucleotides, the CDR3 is TGTGCCATCAGCCCTATCAGGGGGCGGGAGACCCAGTACTTC. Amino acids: CAISPIRGRETQYF.

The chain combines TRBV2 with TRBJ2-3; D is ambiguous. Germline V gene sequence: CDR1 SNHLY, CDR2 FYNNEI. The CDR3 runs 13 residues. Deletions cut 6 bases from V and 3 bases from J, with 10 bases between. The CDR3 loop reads CASSAFGTDTQYF. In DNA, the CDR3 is TGTGCCAGCAGCGCCTTTGGTACAGATACGCAGTATTTT.

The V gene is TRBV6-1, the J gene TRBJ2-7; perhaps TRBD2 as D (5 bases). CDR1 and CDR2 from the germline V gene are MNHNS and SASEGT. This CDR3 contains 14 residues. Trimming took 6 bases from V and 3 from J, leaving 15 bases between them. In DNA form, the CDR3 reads TGTGCCAGCAGGAGGGCCCGACCTAACTACGAGCAGTACTTC. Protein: CASRRARPNYEQYF.

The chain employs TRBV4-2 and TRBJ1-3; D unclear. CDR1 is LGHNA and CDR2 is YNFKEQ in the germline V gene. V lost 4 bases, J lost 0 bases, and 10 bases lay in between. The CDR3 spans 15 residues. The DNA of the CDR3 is TGTGCCAGCAGCCCCGGCGGGGACTCTGGAAACACCATATATTTT. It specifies CASSPGGDSGNTIYF.

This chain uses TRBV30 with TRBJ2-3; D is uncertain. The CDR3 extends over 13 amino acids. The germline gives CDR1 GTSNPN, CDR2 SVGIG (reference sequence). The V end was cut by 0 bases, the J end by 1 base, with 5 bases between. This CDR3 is CAWSVRGTDTQYF. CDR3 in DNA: TGTGCCTGGAGTGTACGGGGCACAGATACGCAGTATTTT.